The clone carrying this TCR beta chain occurred once. The data originate from a study of blood T cell repertoires in COVID-19. After removal of 6 bases from V and 3 bases from J, the junction contained 5 bases not matched to a gene. Germline CDR1 and CDR2: SNHLY and FYNNEI. The CDR3 is 13 residues long. In the authors' methods: Estimated nucleated cell counts came from reference gene primer amplification. Assay used: immunoSEQ multiplex PCR; TCRdb lists only in-frame clones, some missing. V and J calls and clone size are given by that table; D and trimming were obtained from the DNA. The data hold 150,000 to 250,000 clones, with 87% observed a single time. Participants were placed into cohorts based on the clinical history they reported. The study counted Cohort 3 donors as recovered given two negative PCRs, clearance, or symptom resolution.

This rearrangement joins TRBV2 to TRBJ2-7; 7 bases map to TRBD1. The sequencing sample was made of PBMCs or T cells enriched from blood (not recorded which). This clonotype was obtained from a woman younger than 45 who had recovered from COVID-19. CDR3 region: CASRGDSDYEQYF. CDR3 sequence (DNA): TGTGCCAGCAGGGGGGACAGTGACTACGAGCAGTACTTC.